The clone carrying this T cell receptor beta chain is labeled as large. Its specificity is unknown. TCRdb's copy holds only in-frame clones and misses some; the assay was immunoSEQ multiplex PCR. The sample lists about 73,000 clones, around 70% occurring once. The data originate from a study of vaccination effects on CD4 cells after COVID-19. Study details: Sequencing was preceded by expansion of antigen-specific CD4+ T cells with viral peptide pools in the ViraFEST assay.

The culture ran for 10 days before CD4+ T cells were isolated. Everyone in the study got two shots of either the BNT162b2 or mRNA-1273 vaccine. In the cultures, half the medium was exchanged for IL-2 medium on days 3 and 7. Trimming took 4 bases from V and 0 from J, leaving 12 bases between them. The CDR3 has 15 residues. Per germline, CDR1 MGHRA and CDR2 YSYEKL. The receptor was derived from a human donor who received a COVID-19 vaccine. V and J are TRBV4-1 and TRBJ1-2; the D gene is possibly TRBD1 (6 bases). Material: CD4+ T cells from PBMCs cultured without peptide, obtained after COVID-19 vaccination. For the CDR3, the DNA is TGCGCCAGCAGCCGCACGCCAGGGGCTAACTATGGCTACACCTTC. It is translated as CASSRTPGANYGYTF.